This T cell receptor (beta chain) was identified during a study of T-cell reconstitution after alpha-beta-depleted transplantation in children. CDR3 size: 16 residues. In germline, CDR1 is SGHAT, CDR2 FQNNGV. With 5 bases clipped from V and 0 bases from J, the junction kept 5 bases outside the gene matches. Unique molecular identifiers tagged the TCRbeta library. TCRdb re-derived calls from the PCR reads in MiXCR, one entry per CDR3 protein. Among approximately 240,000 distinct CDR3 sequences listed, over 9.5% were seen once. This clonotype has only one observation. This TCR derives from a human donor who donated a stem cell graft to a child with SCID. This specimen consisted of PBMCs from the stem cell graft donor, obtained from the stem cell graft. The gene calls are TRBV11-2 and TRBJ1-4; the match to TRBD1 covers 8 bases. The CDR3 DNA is TGTGCCAGCAGCCTTGGACAGGGACCAACTAATGAAAAACTGTTTTTT. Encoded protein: CASSLGQGPTNEKLFF.